Listed here are 10 T cell receptor beta chains from one sample, sequenced in a study of early T cells in non-severe SARS-CoV-2 infection. MiXCR was run by TCRdb on the 5' RACE reads, yielding one entry per CDR3 protein. This table has 80,000 or so distinct CDR3 sequences, around a sixth appearing once. Sequences were obtained from whole blood. The receptor set was obtained from an adult who was a healthcare worker with PCR-confirmed SARS-CoV-2 infection or an uninfected control (not recorded which).

The V gene is TRBV12-3 or TRBV12-4, the J gene TRBJ2-7, with D possibly matching TRBD2 (6 bases). Trimming took off 5 bases at V and 0 bases at J, with 14 bases between the two ends. The CDR3 extends over 15 amino acids. The CDR3 sequence is CASSPTRLLSYEQYF. The CDR3 region has the DNA TGTGCCAGCAGTCCGACTAGATTACTCTCCTACGAGCAGTACTTC.

This clonotype occurred a few times. The rearrangement links TRBV7-9 to TRBJ1-3; D remains unclear. The CDR3 is 12 amino acids. CDR1 is SEHNR and CDR2 is FQNEAQ in the germline V gene (reference sequence). Trimming removed 5 bases from V and 9 bases from J, with 11 bases in between. CDR3 DNA sequence: TGTGCCAGCAGCGTGGACTACGGCACCATATATTTT. Amino acid sequence: CASSVDYGTIYF. Variable domain in full (rest from reference TRBV7-9 and TRBJ1-3): DTGVSQNPRHKITKRGQNVTFRCDPISEHNRLYWYRQTLGQGPEFLTYFQNEAQLEKSRLLSDRFSAERPKGSFSTLEIQRTEQGDSAMYLCASSVDYGTIYFGEGSWLTVV.

Only a few counts were recorded for this clonotype. The rearrangement links TRBV10-2 to TRBJ1-3; D is unresolved. The CDR3 is made up of 16 amino acids. Germline CDR1 is WSHSY and CDR2 is SAAADI. Trimming left V 3 bases short and J 0 bases short, with 12 bases between. The CDR3 bases are TGCGCCAGCAGTGACCCGGACTGGGTCTCTGGAAACACCATATATTTT. Its translation: CASSDPDWVSGNTIYF.

The genes are TRBV21-1 and TRBJ1-3. TRBV21-1 is a pseudogene. The length of the CDR3 is 15 residues. The CDR3 nucleotides are TGTGCCAGCAGCCCCGTAGAGGAGGGAGCAAACACCATATATTTT. Its translation: CASSPVEEGANTIYF.

This clonotype was seen a few times. The V call is TRBV11-2, the J call TRBJ2-6; 11 bases match TRBD1. The CDR3 has 18 residues. Per germline, CDR1 SGHAT and CDR2 FQNNGV. V lost 3 bases to trimming and J lost 1 base; unmatched junction nucleotides: 5. The CDR3 reads CASSFRTGGGSGANVLTF. Here the CDR3 DNA reads TGTGCCAGCAGCTTCAGGACAGGGGGCGGGTCTGGGGCCAACGTCCTGACTTTC.

The table lists this clonotype with a few counts. CDR3 coding DNA: TGTGCCAGTAGTACCCCCAGTGGGCATCAGCCCCAGCATTTT. As protein: CASSTPSGHQPQHF. J is TRBJ1-5 and V is TRBV19; D is uncertain. Trimming took off 4 bases at V and 5 bases at J, with 12 bases between the two ends. Germline CDR1 is LNHDA and CDR2 is SQIVND (reference sequence). The CDR3 totals 14 residues.

A few counts support this clonotype. The V call is TRBV5-1, the J call TRBJ2-7; D tentatively fits TRBD1 or TRBD2 (5 bases each). The CDR3 runs 14 residues. The V gene lost 0 bases and the J gene lost 5 bases, with 12 bases spanning the gap. Germline CDR1 is SGHRS and CDR2 is YFSETQ. The CDR3: CASSLDWGSDEQYF. CDR3 in DNA: TGCGCCAGCAGCTTGGATTGGGGGTCGGACGAGCAGTACTTC.

The chain links TRBV24-1 to TRBJ1-1, with 7 positions matching TRBD1. Germline lookup yields CDR1 KGHDR and CDR2 SFDVKD. The CDR3 has 17 amino acids. V lost 1 base, J lost 2 bases, and 9 bases stayed unmatched. CDR3 in DNA: TGTGCCACCAGTGATTTTAAGCCGGGACAGCCAAACACTGAAGCTTTCTTT. Protein: CATSDFKPGQPNTEAFF.

In this sample, this clonotype turned up many times. The J gene is TRBJ2-7, the V gene TRBV4-1, with D possibly TRBD2 on 5 matching bases. The CDR3 extends over 11 amino acids. Germline V gene data show CDR1 as MGHRA and CDR2 as YSYEKL. Trimming took off 4 bases at V and 5 bases at J, with 6 bases between the two ends. CDR3 in amino acids: CASSLSDEQYF. In DNA, the CDR3 is TGCGCCAGCAGCCTTAGCGACGAGCAGTACTTC.

J is TRBJ1-6 and V is TRBV11-1; TRBD1 matches 9 bases. Germline loops: CDR1 SGHAT, CDR2 FQDESV (reference sequence). With 5 bases clipped from V and 9 bases from J, the junction kept 8 bases outside the gene matches. The CDR3 contains 15 residues. Written as DNA, the CDR3 is TGTGCCAGCAGCCCGACAGGGGGAAGTAGTTCACCCCTCCACTTT. This gives the protein CASSPTGGSSSPLHF.